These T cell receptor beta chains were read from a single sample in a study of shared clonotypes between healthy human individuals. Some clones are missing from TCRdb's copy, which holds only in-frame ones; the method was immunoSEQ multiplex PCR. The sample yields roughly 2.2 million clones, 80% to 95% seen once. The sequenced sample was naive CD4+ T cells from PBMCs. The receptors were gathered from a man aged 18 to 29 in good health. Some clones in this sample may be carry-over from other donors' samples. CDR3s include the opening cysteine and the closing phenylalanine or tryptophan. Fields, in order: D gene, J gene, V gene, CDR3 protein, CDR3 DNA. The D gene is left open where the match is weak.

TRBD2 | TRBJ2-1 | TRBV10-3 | CAISVGTIHEQFF | TGTGCCATCAGCGTAGGGACTATCCATGAGCAGTTCTTC
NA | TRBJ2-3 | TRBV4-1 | CASSQELTDTQYF | TGCGCCAGCAGCCAAGAGCTTACAGATACGCAGTATTTT
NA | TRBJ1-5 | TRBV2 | CASGGVGFGNQPQHF | TGTGCCAGCGGGGGGGTGGGATTCGGCAATCAGCCCCAGCATTTT
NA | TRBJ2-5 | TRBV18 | CASSPGSGGEETQYF | TGTGCCAGCTCACCAGGGAGCGGAGGGGAAGAGACCCAGTACTTC
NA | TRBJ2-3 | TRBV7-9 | CASSLGGDYTDTQYF | TGTGCCAGCAGCTTAGGGGGGGATTACACAGATACGCAGTATTTT
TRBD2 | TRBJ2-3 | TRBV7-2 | CASSLRVWLAGGDTQYF | TGTGCCAGCAGCTTAAGAGTATGGCTAGCGGGAGGAGATACGCAGTATTTT
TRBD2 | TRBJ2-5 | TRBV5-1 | CASSLSSSGRGETQYF | TGCGCCAGCAGCTTGTCGTCTAGCGGGAGAGGGGAGACCCAGTACTTC
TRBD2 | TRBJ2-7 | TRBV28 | CASTVLAGPYEQYF | TGTGCCAGCACAGTCTTAGCGGGGCCCTACGAGCAGTACTTC
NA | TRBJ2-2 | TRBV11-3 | CASSLRLTGGTGELFF | TGTGCCAGCAGCTTAAGACTCACCGGGGGCACCGGGGAGCTGTTTTTT
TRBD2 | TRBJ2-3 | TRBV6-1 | CASRAGGTDTQYF | TGTGCCAGCAGGGCGGGGGGGACAGATACGCAGTATTTT